This T cell receptor beta chain was retrieved from a study of T cells in localized non-small cell lung cancer. Study results and caveats: It remains possible that heterogeneity exists, since only one tumor region was sequenced. Appearance in adjacent lung was seen for a median roughly 50 of the top 100 tumor clones.

Profiled with immunoSEQ multiplex PCR; TCRdb holds only in-frame clones, not every one. The repertoire holds about 36,000 clones, around 90% seen once, with about 7.2% in the top ten. Turning to this clone: Its antigen is not identified.

Sequenced material: peripheral blood, taken before any cancer treatment. The TCR sequence derives from a woman aged 35-70 years with stage I lung adenocarcinoma.

DNA for the CDR3: TGTGCCAGCAGTGACCGACCGTTGGGTCTAAAGTCACCCCTCCACTTT. Its protein product is CASSDRPLGLKSPLHF. The V and J genes are TRBV28 and TRBJ1-6; no clear D gene. This CDR3 spans 16 amino acids. V gave up 5 bases and J gave up 10 bases, with 21 bases separating them. Germline lookup yields CDR1 MDHEN and CDR2 SYDVKM.